Listed below are T cell receptor beta chains from one sample, sequenced in a study of preoperative IRX-2 immunotherapy in early breast cancer. The method was immunoSEQ multiplex PCR; TCRdb's version includes in-frame clones alone and lacks a portion of them. The sample contains about 23,000 clones, 85% to 95% of which appear only once. Sequenced here: tumor tissue, sampled after IRX-2 immunotherapy. These receptors originate from a human donor with breast cancer. CDR3s include the opening cysteine and the closing phenylalanine or tryptophan. Each record gives: CDR3 length, clone size, V gene, D gene, J gene, CDR3 protein, CDR3 DNA. D genes are given only for firm matches. The size field is filled for only some rows; it gives once, few, many or a size class.

14,.,TRBV4-2,.,TRBJ2-5,CASSQDVGWETQYF,TGTGCCAGCAGCCAAGATGTGGGTTGGGAGACCCAGTACTTC
13,.,TRBV6-1,.,TRBJ2-7,CASSRTKGYEQYF,TGTGCCAGCAGTAGGACCAAGGGCTACGAGCAGTACTTC
17,once,TRBV19,.,TRBJ2-2,CASSPPGGGTHTGELFF,TGTGCCAGTAGTCCCCCAGGCGGGGGCACGCACACCGGGGAGCTGTTTTTT
17,.,TRBV5-4,.,TRBJ2-5,CASSLGVGPAAEETQYF,TGTGCCAGCAGCTTGGGGGTAGGGCCCGCCGCTGAAGAGACCCAGTACTTC
13,.,TRBV5-1,.,TRBJ2-7,CASSLENSYEQYF,TGCGCCAGCAGCTTGGAGAACTCCTACGAGCAGTACTTC
17,.,TRBV4-1,TRBD2,TRBJ2-7,CASSQDPSGEITYEQYF,TGCGCCAGCAGCCAAGATCCTAGCGGGGAAATTACCTACGAGCAGTACTTC
15,.,TRBV30,.,TRBJ2-7,CASTSGTTFPYEQYF,TGTGCCTCCACCTCCGGGACAACCTTTCCCTACGAGCAGTACTTC
14,once,TRBV27,.,TRBJ2-5,CASSLRPRGETQYF,TGTGCCAGCAGTTTGCGGCCCCGAGGAGAGACCCAGTACTTC
15,.,TRBV25-1,TRBD1,TRBJ2-2,CASSVGTGEAGELFF,TGTGCCAGCAGTGTTGGGACAGGGGAGGCCGGGGAGCTGTTTTTT
16,.,TRBV7-3,TRBD2,TRBJ2-7,CASSLTASGFSYEQYF,TGTGCCAGCAGCTTAACGGCTAGCGGGTTCTCCTACGAGCAGTACTTC
14,.,TRBV19,TRBD1,TRBJ1-6,CASTDRAYNSPLHF,TGTGCCAGTACCGACAGGGCCTATAATTCACCCCTCCACTTT
15,.,TRBV19,TRBD1,TRBJ2-1,CASTNPGQGNNEQFF,TGTGCCAGTACCAACCCGGGACAGGGGAACAATGAGCAGTTCTTC
14,.,TRBV19,.,TRBJ1-2,CASTEYGVGYGYTF,TGTGCCAGTACCGAATACGGGGTTGGGTATGGCTACACCTTC
14,.,TRBV10-3,.,TRBJ1-1,CAISEMGGRAEAFF,TGTGCCATCAGTGAGATGGGGGGGCGGGCTGAAGCTTTCTTT
15,.,TRBV30,TRBD1,TRBJ1-1,CAWSVRGSLNTEAFF,TGTGCCTGGAGTGTCAGGGGGAGTCTGAACACTGAAGCTTTCTTT
14,.,TRBV19,TRBD1,TRBJ2-3,CATGEGQGADTQYF,TGTGCCACCGGGGAGGGACAGGGGGCAGATACGCAGTATTTT
15,.,TRBV28,TRBD2,TRBJ2-3,CASSFPSGERYTQYF,TGTGCCAGCAGTTTCCCTAGCGGGGAGAGGTATACGCAGTATTTT
14,.,TRBV19,TRBD2,TRBJ2-7,CASRRGGGTYEQYF,TGTGCCAGTCGTCGGGGCGGGGGGACCTACGAGCAGTACTTC
20,.,TRBV2,TRBD1,TRBJ2-7,CATVPVGGQGAQGGLYEQYF,TGTGCCACCGTCCCCGTAGGGGGACAGGGGGCGCAGGGGGGATTATACGAGCAGTACTTC
16,.,TRBV23-1,TRBD1,TRBJ2-2,CASSQTHRRGQGELFF,TGCGCCAGCAGTCAAACCCACCGCCGGGGACAGGGGGAGCTGTTTTTT
14,.,TRBV6-1,.,TRBJ1-1,CASSELRAGTEAFF,TGTGCCAGCAGTGAATTAAGGGCTGGGACTGAAGCTTTCTTT
15,.,TRBV7-9,TRBD1,TRBJ1-4,CASSRSTGAREKLFF,TGTGCCAGCAGCCGTTCGACAGGGGCGAGGGAAAAACTGTTTTTT
16,.,TRBV11-2,.,TRBJ2-7,CASSLDMGGGAYEQYF,TGTGCCAGCAGCTTAGATATGGGGGGAGGAGCCTACGAGCAGTACTTC
12,.,TRBV18,.,TRBJ2-5,CASSGDFETQYF,TGTGCCAGCTCGGGGGACTTTGAGACCCAGTACTTC
14,.,TRBV30,TRBD1,TRBJ2-2,CAWTGQGNTGELFF,TGTGCCTGGACCGGACAGGGAAACACCGGGGAGCTGTTTTTT
15,.,TRBV7-9,TRBD1,TRBJ1-5,CASSRGQGRHQPQHF,TGTGCCAGCAGCAGGGGACAGGGGAGGCATCAGCCCCAGCATTTT
15,.,TRBV6-5,.,TRBJ2-1,CASSYGPLSYNEQFF,TGTGCCAGCAGTTACGGGCCCCTCTCCTACAATGAGCAGTTCTTC
14,.,TRBV28,.,TRBJ1-3,CASRTGASGNTIYF,TGTGCCAGCAGAACGGGAGCCTCTGGAAACACCATATATTTT
15,.,TRBV5-6,.,TRBJ2-1,CASSLVGGRYNEQFF,TGTGCCAGCAGCTTGGTCGGAGGGCGCTACAATGAGCAGTTCTTC
13,.,TRBV7-6,.,TRBJ2-1,CASSPRNYNEQFF,TGTGCCAGCAGCCCCCGAAATTACAATGAGCAGTTCTTC
15,.,TRBV5-8,TRBD1,TRBJ1-5,CASSLWVTGAQPQHF,TGTGCCAGCAGCTTGTGGGTAACAGGGGCTCAGCCCCAGCATTTT
16,.,TRBV6-4,TRBD2,TRBJ2-3,CASSDSGLAGPDTQYF,TGTGCCAGCAGTGACAGCGGACTAGCGGGACCCGATACGCAGTATTTT
12,.,TRBV5-1,.,TRBJ2-7,CASSPDHYEQYF,TGCGCCAGCAGCCCCGACCACTACGAGCAGTACTTC
14,.,TRBV30,TRBD2,TRBJ2-3,CAWKREGPGSTQYF,TGTGCCTGGAAACGGGAGGGCCCTGGTAGTACGCAGTATTTT
18,.,TRBV4-1,TRBD2,TRBJ2-5,CASSQAQKTSGRKETQYF,TGCGCCAGCAGCCAAGCCCAAAAGACTAGCGGGAGAAAAGAGACCCAGTACTTC
16,.,TRBV28,TRBD1,TRBJ2-5,CASSFPLGQGSETQYF,TGTGCCAGCAGTTTCCCTCTAGGACAGGGAAGTGAGACCCAGTACTTC